This TCR beta chain was observed in a study of T cells after posttransplantation cyclophosphamide. General study points: Recipient CMV seropositivity and CMV reactivation strongly tracked TRB clonality. Later post-transplant blood repertoires were often dominated by donor CD8+ memory clones. Skin or GI-infiltrating T cells shared few TRB sequences with blood.

This CDR3 has 16 residues. The V end lost 5 bases, the J end lost 2 bases, and 19 bases lay between the germline ends. The V gene's germline CDR1 is MDHEN and CDR2 SYDVKM. This clone was detected many times. Its antigen is as yet unknown. The data were produced by immunoSEQ multiplex PCR, yet TCRdb's version contains in-frame clones alone and is incomplete. The sample contains 25,000 to 30,000 clones, none of them singletons. The specimen sequenced was PBMCs. This rearrangement joins TRBV28 to TRBJ2-7; possible D gene TRBD2, 6 bases. This clonotype was sampled from a woman aged 60-75 years in good health, CMV-negative, and a related stem cell transplant donor. The CDR3 loop is CASSVTGSGSPYEQYF. The CDR3 DNA sequence: TGTGCCAGCAGTGTCACAGGCTCCGGGAGCCCCTACGAGCAGTACTTC.